These 18 T cell receptor beta chains came from one sample sequenced in a study of T cell responses to AZD1222 COVID-19 vaccine. Method: immunoSEQ multiplex PCR; TCRdb's copy keeps in-frame clones and lacks some. The sample lists approximately 140,000 clones, roughly nine tenths seen once, with 1.4% to 1.5% in the top ten. Source: peripheral blood, taken on day 0 of AZD1222 vaccination. These receptors all stem from an adult in good health.

This rearrangement joins TRBV7-2 to TRBJ1-1, with a possible D match to TRBD1 (6 bases). The germline gives CDR1 SGHTA, CDR2 FQGNSA. The germline V and J ends were trimmed by 4 bases and 4 bases, with 13 bases remaining between them. This CDR3 spans 14 amino acids. This CDR3 reads CASSSRQVGTEAFF. DNA of the CDR3: TGTGCCAGCAGCTCCAGACAGGTTGGCACTGAAGCTTTCTTT.

The chain joins TRBV7-2 to TRBJ1-1; 7 bases match TRBD1. With 1 base clipped from V and 1 base from J, the junction kept 3 bases outside the gene matches. The CDR3 length is 15 residues. Germline V gene sequence: CDR1 SGHTA, CDR2 FQGNSA. The CDR3 bases are TGTGCCAGCAGCTTAGATCCAGGGGGGAACACTGAAGCTTTCTTT. Translation gives CASSLDPGGNTEAFF.

The V gene is TRBV27, the J gene TRBJ1-4; D remains unclear. CDR3 length: 13 amino acids. Germline CDR1 and CDR2: MNHEY and SMNVEV (reference sequence). V was trimmed by 7 bases and J by 8 bases, leaving 14 bases between them. Written as DNA, the CDR3 is TGTGCCAGCAAACGTGTTTTGGAAGAAAAACTGTTTTTT. Its translation is CASKRVLEEKLFF.

The chain links TRBV6-5 to TRBJ1-1; the D is unclear. Between the trimmed V and J ends, which lost 5 bases and 1 base, there was a span of 11 bases. The length of the CDR3 is 14 residues. Germline CDR1 reads MNHEY; CDR2 reads SVGAGI. CDR3: CASSQPDRNTEAFF. Here the CDR3 DNA reads TGTGCCAGCAGTCAGCCGGATCGGAACACTGAAGCTTTCTTT.

The rearrangement links TRBV21-1 to TRBJ2-7; the table's D call, TRBD1, has no DNA check behind it. TRBV21-1 is tagged as a pseudogene. The CDR3 is made up of 14 amino acids. The CDR3 sequence: CASSTRDRVYEQYF. The CDR3 bases are TGTGCCAGCAGCACCCGGGACAGGGTCTACGAGCAGTACTTC.

The V and J genes are TRBV5-6 and TRBJ1-4; weak D call: TRBD1 (5 bases). The CDR3 runs to 17 residues. V lost 2 bases and J 0 bases, leaving 14 bases between the germline ends. Germline V CDR1 and CDR2: SGHDT, YYEEEE. DNA for the CDR3: TGTGCCAGCAGCTTTCGGGTGGGGCCTGCAACTAATGAAAAACTGTTTTTT. Translated: CASSFRVGPATNEKLFF.

The V and J genes are TRBV24-1 and TRBJ1-6; unclear D gene. CDR3 length equals 13 residues. V lost 8 bases, J lost 6 bases, and 10 bases lay in between. Germline loops: CDR1 KGHDR, CDR2 SFDVKD. CDR3 residues: CATIGHFNSPLHF. In DNA, the CDR3 is TGTGCCACCATAGGCCACTTTAATTCACCCCTCCACTTT.

The genes are TRBV28 and TRBJ1-6, with unresolved D. The CDR3 sequence is 15 residues long. CDR1 and CDR2 from the germline V gene are MDHEN and SYDVKM. Trimming shortened V by 3 bases and J by 7 bases, and 13 bases separated the two germline ends. As DNA, the CDR3 is TGTGCCAGCAGTTTTCCCGGGAACAGCAATTCACCCCTCCACTTT. It codes for CASSFPGNSNSPLHF.

This sequence joins TRBV18 and TRBJ2-7, with 8 bases lining up with TRBD1. The CDR3 has 17 amino acids. With V trimmed by 4 bases and J by 4 bases, 15 bases remained unmatched. From germline, CDR1 is KGHSH and CDR2 LQKENI. CDR3 DNA: TGTGCCAGCTCACTTGAAGACCGGACAGGGTCATTTTACGAGCAGTACTTC. Its protein is CASSLEDRTGSFYEQYF.

The V and J genes are TRBV3-1 (or the pseudogene TRBV3-2) and TRBJ1-1, with D perhaps matching TRBD1 (6 bases). There are 15 residues in the CDR3. Germline V lookup: CDR1 LGHDT, CDR2 YNNKEL (reference sequence). V was shortened by 4 bases and J by 5 bases, with 17 bases between the two germline ends. CDR3 in amino acids: CASSPIRTATTEAFF. The CDR3 nucleotides are TGTGCCAGCAGCCCCATCAGGACAGCGACAACTGAAGCTTTCTTT.

V gene TRBV28 combines with J gene TRBJ2-1; tentatively, D is TRBD1 (5 bases). Germline V gives CDR1 MDHEN, CDR2 SYDVKM. The V gene lost 5 bases and the J gene lost 14 bases, with 16 bases spanning the gap. CDR3 length: 12 amino acids. For the CDR3, the DNA is TGTGCCAGCAGTGAGACGGAGACAGATAAGTTCTTC. Its translation is CASSETETDKFF.

The chain links TRBV14 to TRBJ1-1, with D hard to call. V lost 5 bases to trimming and J lost 8 bases, with 9 bases between them. Germline V lookup: CDR1 SGHDN, CDR2 FVKESK. CDR3 length: 11 residues. The CDR3 DNA reads TGTGCCAGCAGCTCGGACTCAGAAGCTTTCTTT. Encoded protein: CASSSDSEAFF.

The genes are TRBV19 and TRBJ2-7, with a weak D call TRBD1 (6 bases). The length of the CDR3 is 17 residues. Germline V gene data show CDR1 as LNHDA and CDR2 as SQIVND (reference sequence). Trimming left V 0 bases short and J 2 bases short, with 17 bases between. The CDR3 spells CASSIDRTARHTYEQYF. The DNA for the CDR3 is TGTGCCAGTAGTATAGATCGGACAGCCCGACATACCTACGAGCAGTACTTC.

About this clone: Germline and junction disagree at one end, which may indicate a read error. The chain couples TRBV7-2 to TRBJ1-4; D is unresolved. This CDR3 has 13 residues. Per germline, CDR1 SGHTA and CDR2 FQGNSA. CDR3 coding DNA: TGTGCCAGCAGTTTAGTGAGTCATGAAAAACTGTTTTTT. Its protein is CASSLVSHEKLFF.

This chain connects TRBV27 to TRBJ2-1, with 10 bases fitting TRBD2. This CDR3 spans 15 amino acids. Germline V gene sequence: CDR1 MNHEY, CDR2 SMNVEV (reference sequence). The trim removed 7 bases at V and 5 bases at J, leaving 8 bases unmatched. The CDR3, as DNA: TGTGCCAGCAAGACCGGGACTAGCGCCAACAATGAGCAGTTCTTC. It specifies CASKTGTSANNEQFF.

CDR3 sequence reads: CASSPQTSGGYNEQFF. DNA for the CDR3: TGCGCCAGCAGCCCACAGACTAGCGGGGGATACAATGAGCAGTTCTTC. V gene TRBV5-1 combines with J gene TRBJ2-1; TRBD2 agrees at 12 bases. V dropped 4 bases and J dropped 4; count of bases not matched to a gene: 6. This CDR3 has 16 residues. The germline V gene encodes CDR1 SGHRS and CDR2 YFSETQ. Together with reference TRBV5-1 and TRBJ2-1, the CDR3 gives the full variable domain: KAGVTQTPRYLIKTRGQQVTLSCSPISGHRSVSWYQQTPGQGLQFLFEYFSETQRNKGNFPGRFSGRQFSNSRSEMNVSTLELGDSALYLCASSPQTSGGYNEQFFGPGTRLTVL.

This sequence joins TRBV27 and TRBJ2-7; 10 nucleotides match TRBD1. The V segment lost 5 bases and the J segment 3 bases; nucleotides outside the gene matches: 4. This CDR3 region has 14 residues. Germline CDR1 reads MNHEY; CDR2 reads SMNVEV (reference sequence). The CDR3 bases are TGTGCCAGCAGTGCCCGGGACAGGGGCTACGAGCAGTACTTC. Translation: CASSARDRGYEQYF.

The chain joins TRBV27 to TRBJ2-2; TRBD2 agrees at 11 bases. CDR1 is MNHEY and CDR2 is SMNVEV in the germline V gene (reference sequence). With 7 bases clipped from V and 5 bases from J, the junction kept 12 bases outside the gene matches. This CDR3 comprises 17 residues. CDR3 residues: CASKGWGLAGGTGELFF. The CDR3 DNA is TGTGCCAGCAAGGGATGGGGCCTAGCGGGAGGTACCGGGGAGCTGTTTTTT.